The 11 T cell receptor beta chains listed next were all sequenced from one sample in a study of CD8 T cells in Susac syndrome. Reverse transcription of roughly 0.5 to 1 ug RNA was carried out with random hexamers. TCRdb re-analysed the immunoSEQ multiplex PCR reads in MiXCR, keeping a single row per CDR3 protein. The sample has roughly 200,000 distinct CDR3 sequences, approximately 94% seen once. Sequencing was carried out using CD4+ T cells from PBMCs. Every receptor here comes from a human donor with multiple sclerosis.

The CDR3 sequence: CASSLGSGTSGTDTQYF. CDR3 nucleotides: TGTGCCAGCAGCTTAGGGTCGGGGACTAGCGGGACAGATACGCAGTATTTT. This rearrangement joins TRBV7-6 to TRBJ2-3, with 12 bases identical to TRBD2. V shed 1 base, J shed 3 bases, and the junction held 5 bases outside the gene matches. The CDR3 spans 17 residues. Per the germline V gene, CDR1 is SGHVS and CDR2 is FNYEAQ.

The chain carries TRBV7-2 and TRBJ2-1; D perhaps matches TRBD2 (5 bases). The V end was cut by 5 bases, the J end by 9 bases, with 14 bases between. Per the germline V gene, CDR1 is SGHTA and CDR2 is FQGNSA. The CDR3 consists of 13 residues. The chain's CDR3 is CASSPLAGTEQFF. The CDR3 DNA follows: TGTGCCAGCAGCCCACTGGCGGGTACTGAGCAGTTCTTC.

J is TRBJ2-1 and V is TRBV30; TRBD2 might be the D (5 bases). Trimming stripped 4 bases from V and 0 bases from J, with 19 bases between. The CDR3 has 17 residues. CDR1 is GTSNPN, CDR2 SVGIG, per germline (reference sequence). The CDR3 nucleotides read TGTGCCTGGAAAGCGGACCCTACGAAGTTCTCCTACAATGAGCAGTTCTTC. Translating gives CAWKADPTKFSYNEQFF.

This rearrangement joins TRBV5-1 to TRBJ2-7; tentatively, D is TRBD2 (5 bases). Trimming pared 3 bases from V and 4 bases from J, leaving 17 bases between. Per germline, CDR1 SGHRS and CDR2 YFSETQ. CDR3 length equals 15 residues. CDR3 sequence (DNA): TGCGCCAGCAGCTCCGGACTTACGGTCCCTTACGAGCAGTACTTC. The encoded protein is CASSSGLTVPYEQYF.

This chain connects TRBV11-2 to TRBJ1-1; D gene unclear. V was clipped by 1 base and J by 1 base, with 4 bases between them. The CDR3 has 13 amino acids. Germline V lookup: CDR1 SGHAT, CDR2 FQNNGV. The CDR3 reads CASSLATNTEAFF. The CDR3 coding sequence is TGTGCCAGCAGCTTAGCTACGAACACTGAAGCTTTCTTT.

The chain recombines TRBV7-3 with TRBJ2-7; D remains ambiguous. V was clipped by 4 bases and J by 12 bases, with 13 bases between them. In germline, CDR1 is SGHTA, CDR2 FQGTGA. The CDR3 is made up of 11 amino acids. DNA of the CDR3: TGTGCCAGCAGCTCTGGTGGGGTGCGGTACTTC. Its translation is CASSSGGVRYF.

The chain employs TRBV7-9 and TRBJ1-2; unclear D gene. Trimming removed 5 bases from V and 4 bases from J, with 17 bases in between. The CDR3 covers 15 residues. The germline gives CDR1 SEHNR, CDR2 FQNEAQ (reference sequence). CDR3 sequence reads: CASSIDGSNSYGYTF. In DNA form, the CDR3 reads TGTGCCAGCAGCATCGATGGCTCCAACTCCTATGGCTACACCTTC.

The chain carries TRBV12-5 and TRBJ2-5; tentative D call: TRBD1 (5 bases). Germline CDR1 LGHNT, CDR2 FRNRAP. The CDR3 contains 16 residues. The germline V and J ends were trimmed by 2 bases and 1 base, with 14 bases remaining between them. CDR3 residues: CASGLKTVKVQETQYF. CDR3 DNA sequence: TGTGCTAGTGGTTTGAAGACAGTAAAGGTCCAAGAGACCCAGTACTTC. Together with reference TRBV12-5 and TRBJ2-5, the CDR3 gives the full variable domain: DARVTQTPRHKVTEMGQEVTMRCQPILGHNTVFWYRQTMMQGLELLAYFRNRAPLDDSGMPKDRFSAEMPDATLATLKIQPSEPRDSAVYFCASGLKTVKVQETQYFGPGTRLLVL.

V usage is TRBV30 and J usage is TRBJ1-1; no firm D call. CDR3 length: 13 residues. Trimming left V 0 bases short and J 3 bases short, with 8 bases between. The germline V gene encodes CDR1 GTSNPN and CDR2 SVGIG (reference sequence). The DNA of the CDR3 is TGTGCCTGGAGTGTGGGTCGAGACACTGAAGCTTTCTTT. This sequence encodes CAWSVGRDTEAFF.

The genes are TRBV3-1 and TRBJ1-3; TRBD1 agrees at 8 bases. The CDR3 covers 14 residues. CDR1 LGHDT and CDR2 YNNKEL come from the germline V gene (reference sequence). V was pared by 6 bases and J by 11 bases, with 12 bases of the junction left unmatched. CDR3: CASRLGQGSTPIYF. Here the CDR3 DNA reads TGTGCCAGCAGACTAGGACAGGGTTCAACCCCCATATATTTT.

V usage is TRBV10-2 and J usage is TRBJ1-2; perhaps TRBD1 as D (5 bases). The CDR3 length is 12 residues. With 6 bases removed from V and 3 bases from J, the gap between germline ends came to 8 bases. Germline V CDR1 and CDR2: WSHSY, SAAADI. The CDR3 loop is CASRGGDYGYTF. CDR3 nucleotides: TGCGCCAGCAGGGGGGGAGACTATGGCTACACCTTC.